The 8 T cell receptor beta chains presented below share a single source sample, sequenced in a study of T cell responses to AZD1222 COVID-19 vaccine. Sequencing used immunoSEQ multiplex PCR; TCRdb keeps in-frame clones, though not all of them. The sample lists roughly 180,000 clones, almost 90% occurring once. The source was peripheral blood, collected on day 0 of AZD1222 vaccination. Receptors were obtained from an adult in good health.

J is TRBJ1-2 and V is TRBV11-2; no reliable D call. Germline assignment: CDR1 SGHAT and CDR2 FQNNGV. This CDR3 contains 15 residues. V gave up 0 bases and J gave up 4 bases, with 12 bases separating them. The CDR3 coding sequence is TGTGCCAGCAGCTTAGAACCCGCAGCTTCCTATGGCTACACCTTC. Protein product: CASSLEPAASYGYTF.

This clone was found a few times. The chain is built from TRBV4-1 and TRBJ2-2; D is ambiguous. This CDR3 has 13 amino acids. Germline V CDR1 and CDR2: MGHRA, YSYEKL. Trimming stripped 0 bases from V and 8 bases from J, with 7 bases between. Here the CDR3 reads CASSQDRVGELFF. The CDR3 DNA is TGCGCCAGCAGCCAAGATCGTGTTGGGGAGCTGTTTTTT.

This rearrangement joins TRBV4-1 to TRBJ1-3; 9 nucleotides line up with TRBD1. The V gene's germline CDR1 is MGHRA and CDR2 YSYEKL. The CDR3 is made up of 16 amino acids. After removal of 0 bases from V and 6 bases from J, the junction contained 6 bases not matched to a gene. The CDR3 nucleotides are TGCGCCAGCAGCCAAGACACCGGGACAGGGCAAAACACCATATATTTT. Its translation: CASSQDTGTGQNTIYF.

The rearrangement links TRBV4-2 to TRBJ1-5; D not certain. Trimming left V 4 bases short and J 4 bases short, with 14 bases between. Germline V gene data show CDR1 as LGHNA and CDR2 as YNFKEQ. The CDR3 is 15 amino acids. The CDR3 DNA follows: TGTGCCAGCAGCCTGACGGACGGCTCAAATCAGCCCCAGCATTTT. Its translation is CASSLTDGSNQPQHF.

V is TRBV3-1 (or the pseudogene TRBV3-2) and J is TRBJ2-7; the D is unclear. Between the trimmed V and J ends, which lost 1 base and 6 bases, there was a span of 13 bases. Germline V gene sequence: CDR1 LGHDT, CDR2 YNNKEL (reference sequence). This CDR3 comprises 14 residues. The CDR3 DNA reads TGTGCCAGCAGCCAAGTTATCAGCATCGGCGAGCAGTACTTC. Translated, it gives CASSQVISIGEQYF.

This rearrangement joins TRBV4-3 to TRBJ1-1, with 7 bases identical to TRBD1. Trimming took 1 base from V and 4 from J; bases not matched to a gene: 3. Looked up from germline, CDR1 is LGHNA and CDR2 is YSLEER. The CDR3 consists of 14 residues. CDR3 coding DNA: TGCGCCAGCAGCCAAGTGGCAGGGGGCACTGAAGCTTTCTTT. As protein: CASSQVAGGTEAFF.

This clone was recorded once. CDR3 region: CASSPGLGLAGGPSPSYEQYF. CDR3 DNA sequence: TGCGCCAGCAGCCCCGGTTTAGGACTAGCGGGAGGGCCTTCCCCCTCCTACGAGCAGTACTTC. V usage is TRBV4-1 and J usage is TRBJ2-7; 15 bases align to TRBD2. The J segment lost 0 bases and the V segment lost 4 bases, leaving 16 bases of the junction unmatched. The CDR3 totals 21 residues. In germline, CDR1 is MGHRA, CDR2 YSYEKL.

The V call is TRBV6-5, the J call TRBJ1-1, with TRBD1 as a possible D gene (5 bases). The CDR3 covers 14 residues. Germline assignment: CDR1 MNHEY and CDR2 SVGAGI. With 8 bases removed from V and 1 base from J, the gap between germline ends came to 14 bases. DNA for the CDR3: TGTGCCAGCGTTTGGGACTCCCAGAACACTGAAGCTTTCTTT. This gives the protein CASVWDSQNTEAFF.